Following are 13 T cell receptor beta chains from one sample sequenced in a study of beta chain features in type 1 diabetes. General study findings and limits: People with Type 1 diabetes carried modestly yet significantly shorter TCRB CDR3s in all four CD4+ subsets.

Which antigens these TCRs recognize remains unknown. Expressed TCRB transcripts were sequenced because the entire RNA isolate underwent reverse transcription. TCRdb's table, derived via immunoSEQ multiplex PCR, lists solely in-frame clones and lacks some. The sample lists 600,000 or so clones; 11% to 15% were seen once. What was sequenced was naive CD4+ T cells from blood. The source is a man aged 18 to 30 with type 1 diabetes.

This clone has only a few counts. The chain is built from TRBV7-3 and TRBJ1-1; 9 positions match TRBD1. The germline V gene encodes CDR1 SGHTA and CDR2 FQGTGA. The CDR3 has 15 residues. V lost 5 bases to trimming and J lost 10 bases; unmatched junction nucleotides: 14. The DNA of the CDR3 is TGTGCCAGCAGCCCGTCAAGGGACAGGGATATTGGAGCTTTCTTT. Residues: CASSPSRDRDIGAFF.

This clone was counted between two and nine times. V gene TRBV27 combines with J gene TRBJ2-7; D not resolved. Per germline, CDR1 MNHEY and CDR2 SMNVEV (reference sequence). The CDR3 consists of 12 residues. Trimming took off 4 bases at V and 5 bases at J, with 9 bases between the two ends. The CDR3 sequence is CASSSRTDEQYF. The CDR3 DNA sequence: TGTGCCAGCAGTTCGAGGACCGACGAGCAGTACTTC.

This chain links TRBV6-5 with TRBJ1-5, with D possibly being TRBD1 (5 bases). In germline, CDR1 is MNHEY, CDR2 SVGAGI. Trimming took off 2 bases at V and 2 bases at J, with 13 bases between the two ends. The CDR3 is 16 residues long. The CDR3 here is CASSYHQGSRNQPQHF. CDR3 in DNA: TGTGCCAGCAGTTACCATCAGGGATCGCGCAATCAGCCCCAGCATTTT.

This clone was observed a few times. Other nucleotide sequences from this sample produce the same CDR3. The V call is TRBV9, the J call TRBJ2-7; 7 positions agree with TRBD2. The length of the CDR3 is 15 residues. CDR1 is SGDLS, CDR2 YYNGEE, per germline. V lost 2 bases, J lost 0 bases, and 5 bases stayed unmatched. The CDR3 loop is CASSVSSGSSYEQYF. CDR3 bases: TGTGCCAGCAGCGTCTCTAGCGGAAGCTCCTACGAGCAGTACTTC.

This clone was picked up a small number of times. The chain uses TRBV27 and TRBJ2-7, with a weak D call TRBD1 (5 bases). The CDR3 length is 15 residues. Germline V lookup: CDR1 MNHEY, CDR2 SMNVEV (reference sequence). The V end was cut by 5 bases, the J end by 0 bases, with 14 bases between. CDR3 residues: CASSPSRTISYEQYF. The CDR3 DNA is TGTGCCAGCAGTCCCTCCCGGACAATCTCCTACGAGCAGTACTTC.

This clone was counted between two and nine times. This chain uses TRBV9 with TRBJ1-5; D remains unclear. Germline CDR1 and CDR2: SGDLS and YYNGEE. The V and J ends lost 4 bases and 2 bases respectively, with 13 bases between them. CDR3 length equals 15 residues. The CDR3 spells CASSSGLGGNQPQHF. The CDR3, as DNA: TGTGCCAGCAGCTCCGGGCTTGGGGGCAATCAGCCCCAGCATTTT.

The chain joins TRBV7-9 to TRBJ2-7; no firm D call. V was cut by 3 bases and J by 7 bases, with 7 bases left in between. The germline gives CDR1 SEHNR, CDR2 FQNEAQ (reference sequence). CDR3 length: 11 residues. The CDR3 DNA is TGTGCCAGCAGCTTTGATGCTGAGCAGTACTTC. It translates to CASSFDAEQYF.

This clone appeared a few times. V is TRBV5-4 and J is TRBJ2-2; D might be TRBD2 (5 bases). Germline V gene data show CDR1 as SGHNT and CDR2 as YYREEE (reference sequence). Between the trimmed V and J ends, which lost 2 bases and 6 bases, there was a span of 14 bases. There are 15 residues in the CDR3. The CDR3 DNA follows: TGTGCCAGCAGCTTATGGCTAGCCGGATCCGGGGAGCTGTTTTTT. It encodes CASSLWLAGSGELFF.

This clone has just a few counts. V is TRBV29-1 and J is TRBJ2-1; D might be TRBD1 or TRBD2, each matching 6 bases. Trimming pared 4 bases from V and 3 bases from J, leaving 10 bases between. CDR3 size: 13 residues. From germline, CDR1 is SQVTM and CDR2 ANQGSEA. CDR3 in amino acids: CSVGGAGYNEQFF. CDR3 nucleotide sequence: TGCAGCGTTGGGGGGGCAGGCTACAATGAGCAGTTCTTC.

On this clone itself: This specimen includes other DNA sequences encoding the same CDR3. This chain connects TRBV7-9 to TRBJ2-1; 10 bases fit TRBD1. The CDR3 covers 16 residues. Per germline, CDR1 SEHNR and CDR2 FQNEAQ (reference sequence). After removal of 5 bases from V and 0 bases from J, the junction contained 4 bases not matched to a gene. The CDR3 DNA reads as TGTGCCAGCAGCCCGAGGACAGGGGGCTCCTACAATGAGCAGTTCTTC. As protein: CASSPRTGGSYNEQFF.

This clone has just a few counts. V usage is TRBV23-1 and J usage is TRBJ1-1; D gene ambiguous. TRBV23-1 is an ORF, with its function uncertain. The germline V and J ends were trimmed by 0 bases and 1 base, with 9 bases remaining between them. The CDR3 runs 15 residues. CDR3 protein: CASSQSVGSNTEAFF. In DNA, the CDR3 is TGCGCCAGCAGTCAATCGGTCGGTTCGAACACTGAAGCTTTCTTT.

This clone was seen only a few times. This sequence joins TRBV5-1 and TRBJ2-3, with D possibly TRBD1 on 5 matching bases. CDR3 length equals 14 residues. Germline CDR1 SGHRS, CDR2 YFSETQ. Deletions cut 0 bases from V and 5 bases from J, with 10 bases between. The CDR3 loop reads CASSLDRPKDTQYF. CDR3 coding DNA: TGCGCCAGCAGCTTGGACAGGCCTAAAGATACGCAGTATTTT.

This chain uses TRBV15 with TRBJ2-3; the D is unclear. In germline, CDR1 is LNHNV, CDR2 YYDKDF (reference sequence). The CDR3 loop spans 14 amino acids. V was cut by 1 base and J by 2 bases, with 7 bases left in between. In DNA, the CDR3 is TGTGCCACCAGCAGAGGGGTCCACACAGATACGCAGTATTTT. This encodes CATSRGVHTDTQYF.